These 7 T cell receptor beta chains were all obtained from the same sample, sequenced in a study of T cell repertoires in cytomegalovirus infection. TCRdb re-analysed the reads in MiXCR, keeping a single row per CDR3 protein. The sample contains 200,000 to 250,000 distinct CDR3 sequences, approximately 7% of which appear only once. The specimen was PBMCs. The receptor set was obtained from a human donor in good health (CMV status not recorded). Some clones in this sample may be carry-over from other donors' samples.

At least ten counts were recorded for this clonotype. The CDR3: CASSQGQGAQPQHF. The DNA of the CDR3 is TGTGCCAGCAGCCAGGGACAGGGGGCTCAGCCCCAGCATTTT. This chain joins TRBV7-6 and TRBJ1-5; the match to TRBD1 covers 12 bases. Germline CDR1 reads SGHVS; CDR2 reads FNYEAQ. After removal of 5 bases from V and 6 bases from J, the junction contained 2 bases not matched to a gene. The CDR3 has 14 residues.

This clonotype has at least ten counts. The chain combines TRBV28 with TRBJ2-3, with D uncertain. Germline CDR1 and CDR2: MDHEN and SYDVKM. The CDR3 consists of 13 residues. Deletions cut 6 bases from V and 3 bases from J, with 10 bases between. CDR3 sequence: CASSRDLTDTQYF. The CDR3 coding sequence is TGTGCCAGCAGCCGTGACTTGACAGATACGCAGTATTTT.

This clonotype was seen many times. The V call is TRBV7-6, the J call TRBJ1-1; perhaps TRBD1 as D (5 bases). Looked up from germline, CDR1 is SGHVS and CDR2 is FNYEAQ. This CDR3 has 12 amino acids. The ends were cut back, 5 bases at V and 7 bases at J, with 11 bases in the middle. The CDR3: CASSPGTGEAFF. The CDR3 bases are TGTGCCAGCAGCCCGGGGACGGGTGAAGCTTTCTTT.

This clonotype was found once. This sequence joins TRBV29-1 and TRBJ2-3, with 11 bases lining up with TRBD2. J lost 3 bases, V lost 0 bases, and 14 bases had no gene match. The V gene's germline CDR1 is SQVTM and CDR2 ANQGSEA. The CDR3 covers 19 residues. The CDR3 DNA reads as TGCAGCGTTGAAGATGGGAACCTAGCGGGGGGAACAATTACAGATACGCAGTATTTT. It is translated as CSVEDGNLAGGTITDTQYF.

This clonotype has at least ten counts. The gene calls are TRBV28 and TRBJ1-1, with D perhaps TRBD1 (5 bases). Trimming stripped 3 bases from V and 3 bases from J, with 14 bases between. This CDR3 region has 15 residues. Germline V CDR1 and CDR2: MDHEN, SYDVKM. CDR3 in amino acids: CASSLGQGGDTEAFF. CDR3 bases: TGTGCCAGCAGTTTGGGTCAGGGTGGGGACACTGAAGCTTTCTTT.

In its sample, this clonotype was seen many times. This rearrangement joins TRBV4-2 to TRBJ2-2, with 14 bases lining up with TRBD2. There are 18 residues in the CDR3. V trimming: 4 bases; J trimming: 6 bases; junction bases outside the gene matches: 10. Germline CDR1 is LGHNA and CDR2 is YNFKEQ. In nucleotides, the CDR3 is TGTGCCAGCAGCCTCGGACTAGCGGGGGGAAGTAGCGCCGGGGAGCTGTTTTTT. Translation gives CASSLGLAGGSSAGELFF.

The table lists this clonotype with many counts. CDR3 protein: CSASFLAGVLDNEQFF. The CDR3 bases are TGCAGTGCTAGTTTTCTAGCGGGGGTATTGGACAATGAGCAGTTCTTC. This chain connects TRBV20-1 to TRBJ2-1; TRBD2 aligns across 10 bases. CDR3 size: 16 residues. Looked up from germline, CDR1 is DFQATT and CDR2 is SNEGSKA (reference sequence). The junction had 10 bases not matched to a gene; V was cut back by 3 bases and J by 5 bases.